The present T cell receptor beta chain was sequenced within a study of technical replicates of blood from four donors. Germline V gene lookup returns CDR1 SEHNR and CDR2 FQNEAQ (reference sequence). Deletions cut 1 base from V and 0 bases from J, with 10 bases between. The CDR3 spans 16 residues. The assay was immunoSEQ multiplex PCR, and TCRdb's table has in-frame clones only and misses some. The sample gives around 71,000 clones, around nine tenths of which show up once; roughly 0.41% is in the top ten. The sample comprised T cells isolated from PBMCs. The source of this sequence is a human donor in good health. The chain recombines TRBV7-9 with TRBJ1-5; possible D gene TRBD1, 6 bases. The CDR3 DNA is TGTGCCAGCAGCTTAGGGACAGTTAATAGCAATCAGCCCCAGCATTTT. Amino acids: CASSLGTVNSNQPQHF.